The TCR beta chain under discussion was sequenced for a study of blood T cell repertoires in COVID-19 (TCRdb year 2020). Turning to the overall study: Samples covering the acute and convalescent phases of COVID-19 were provided by collaborators in the United States, Italy and Spain. The material from the prospective study consisted of cDNA or gDNA derived from T cells, B-cell-depleted T cells, or PBMCs. The dataset comprised deeply sampled blood TCRbeta repertoires from subjects exposed to, actively infected with, or recovered from COVID-19. A freely available public database, intended as a resource for researchers studying the immune response to SARS-CoV-2, is where the repertoires were released. The samples were drawn from the first 160 participants of the ongoing ImmuneRACE study and from about 1,200 subjects provided by 6 global collaborators. Nearly every sample came with metadata listing a de-identified subject ID, COVID-19 status, age in years and sex. Where HLA class I and class II types were available, the types were taken from metadata supplied by the sample provider, not from assay-based typing.

The full study reports these points: The quantity of clinical and demographic metadata differed by source and by participant and was supplied without curation.

The CDR3 runs 14 residues from the cysteine to the phenylalanine. Only CDR3 DNA is held: 42 bases, read in frame from base 1. The V end gives up 4 bases and the J end 7 bases, leaving 3 bases in the junction not matched to a gene. Taken from the germline V gene, the CDR1 and CDR2 loops are MDHEN and SYDVKM. With respect to this clone: The target of this receptor is not known. Base-call qualities are not available, and no considerably larger clone is one nucleotide away.

Whole blood was collected in K2EDTA tubes by collaborating institutions according to the institutions' own protocols. For TCRbeta analysis, collaborator samples were shipped as frozen whole blood, as isolated PBMCs, or as DNA extracted from either sample type. The immunoSEQ Assay, a bias-controlled multiplex PCR, was used to amplify TCRbeta CDR3 regions from genomic DNA. The paper's processing steps were these. Within the assay, amplification of reference gene primers was used to estimate how many nucleated cells each sample contained. To quantify the absolute abundance of each unique TCRbeta CDR3 rearrangement, sequence reads were collapsed and filtered. Productive Simpson clonality was computed per sample as the square root of Simpson's diversity index over productive rearrangements. Here the immuneACCESS table is served through TCRdb, limited to in-frame sequences with V and J called. Missing clones are a known gap in these copies; in checked studies unresolved V genes cover under half, and the rest lacks a known reason. V and J calls and clone size are copied from that table; D and trimming were computed from the DNA. This sample lists 200,000 to 250,000 clones; 84% were detected once. Roughly 20% of the sample rests with the top ten.

Material: peripheral blood. This clonotype was sampled from an elderly woman with active or convalescent COVID-19. Recombination joined TRBV28 with TRBJ1-6; 8 nucleotides in the junction match TRBD1. The nucleotide sequence reads TGTGCCAGCAGTTCCGGGACAGGAAATTCACCCCTCCACTTT. It is translated as CASSSGTGNSPLHF.